Listed below are T cell receptor beta chains from one sample, sequenced in a study of T-cell memory formation after mild COVID-19. TCRdb re-analysed the 5' RACE reads in MiXCR, keeping a single row per CDR3 protein. The sample has 400,000 to 450,000 distinct CDR3 sequences, approximately 18% seen once; the top ten hold about a fifth. The sequenced sample consisted of PBMCs or a T cell subset sorted from them (not recorded which). All receptors derive from a man aged 18 to 29 who had mild COVID-19 (a few samples of this study predate the infection). Cell type and time point are not known. Each CDR3 is given with its conserved first and last residue. D genes are given only for firm matches. Size is stated for part of the rows, as once, few or many counts, or as a class when the clone is expanded.

V: TRBV12-3/TRBV12-4
D: NA
J: TRBJ2-7
size: NA
CDR3: CASSQMRFYEQYF
DNA: TGTGCCAGCAGCCAAATGCGGTTCTACGAGCAGTACTTC

V: TRBV20-1
D: NA
J: TRBJ2-7
size: NA
CDR3: CSARGHFSYEQYF
DNA: TGCAGTGCTAGGGGGCACTTCTCCTACGAGCAGTACTTC

V: TRBV5-1
D: NA
J: TRBJ1-1
size: few
CDR3: CASSIEGTEAFF
DNA: TGCGCCAGCAGCATAGAGGGCACTGAAGCTTTCTTT

V: TRBV20-1
D: TRBD2
J: TRBJ2-3
size: few
CDR3: CSAWAGGADTQYF
DNA: TGCAGTGCCTGGGCGGGGGGGGCGGATACGCAGTATTTT

V: TRBV7-2
D: NA
J: TRBJ2-2
size: few
CDR3: CASSFLAVGGELFF
DNA: TGTGCCAGCAGCTTCCTAGCCGTCGGCGGGGAGCTGTTTTTT

V: TRBV2
D: NA
J: TRBJ2-2
size: NA
CDR3: CASSESRVFTGELFF
DNA: TGTGCCAGCAGTGAGTCCAGGGTTTTCACCGGGGAGCTGTTTTTT

V: TRBV6-5
D: TRBD1
J: TRBJ1-1
size: NA
CDR3: CASSYGQGARGAFF
DNA: TGTGCCAGCAGTTACGGACAGGGGGCGCGGGGAGCTTTCTTT

V: TRBV25-1
D: NA
J: TRBJ2-3
size: few
CDR3: CASSSGGPDTQYF
DNA: TGTGCCAGCAGTTCCGGGGGACCCGATACGCAGTATTTT

V: TRBV9
D: NA
J: TRBJ1-1
size: few
CDR3: CASSASAGLLNTEAFF
DNA: TGTGCCAGCAGCGCCTCGGCCGGTCTATTGAACACTGAAGCTTTCTTT

V: TRBV7-8
D: TRBD1
J: TRBJ1-2
size: few
CDR3: CASSPVQGALYGYTF
DNA: TGTGCCAGCAGCCCAGTTCAGGGGGCCCTCTATGGCTACACCTTC

V: TRBV9
D: TRBD2
J: TRBJ2-2
size: NA
CDR3: CASSVTSGGNTGELFF
DNA: TGTGCCAGCAGCGTAACTAGCGGGGGTAACACCGGGGAGCTGTTTTTT

V: TRBV6-2/TRBV6-3
D: TRBD2
J: TRBJ2-4
size: many
CDR3: CASTRGLENIQYF
DNA: TGTGCCAGCACTCGGGGACTAGAAAACATTCAGTACTTC

V: TRBV7-6
D: TRBD1
J: TRBJ2-3
size: NA
CDR3: CASSSQGAFTDTQYF
DNA: TGTGCCAGCAGCTCACAGGGGGCCTTCACAGATACGCAGTATTTT

V: TRBV7-2
D: TRBD1
J: TRBJ2-2
size: NA
CDR3: CASRTGGGNTGELFF
DNA: TGTGCCAGCAGAACAGGGGGCGGGAACACCGGGGAGCTGTTTTTT

V: TRBV7-8
D: NA
J: TRBJ2-2
size: NA
CDR3: CASSFPSGALAGELFF
DNA: TGTGCCAGCAGCTTCCCTTCGGGGGCGTTGGCCGGGGAGCTGTTTTTT

V: TRBV5-1
D: NA
J: TRBJ2-5
size: NA
CDR3: CASSPGPAETQYF
DNA: TGCGCCAGCAGCCCGGGACCCGCGGAGACCCAGTACTTC

V: TRBV6-5
D: TRBD1
J: TRBJ1-6
size: NA
CDR3: CASRMDRYTSPLHF
DNA: TGTGCCAGCAGAATGGACAGGTACACTTCACCCCTCCACTTT

V: TRBV6-5
D: TRBD2
J: TRBJ2-3
size: few
CDR3: CASSYRRGLAGTDTQYF
DNA: TGTGCCAGCAGTTACCGTAGGGGACTAGCGGGCACAGATACGCAGTATTTT